This T cell receptor (beta chain) was found in a study of T cell repertoires in cytomegalovirus infection. This clonotype was observed a handful of times. Its antigen is currently unknown. Each CDR3 protein is one row after TCRdb ran MiXCR on the reads. The data contain 200,000 to 250,000 distinct CDR3 sequences, about 39% of them singletons. Looked up from germline, CDR1 is SGHVS and CDR2 is FNYEAQ. There are 15 residues in the CDR3. The V and J ends lost 5 bases and 7 bases respectively, with 18 bases between them. The chain joins TRBV7-6 to TRBJ2-1, with TRBD2 as a possible D gene (5 bases). This specimen consisted of CD8+ T cells from cultured PBMCs, obtained from culture after CMV antigen stimulation. This sequence originates from a human donor in good health (CMV status not recorded). Some clones in this sample may be carry-over from other donors' samples. The CDR3 sequence: CASSPGVGAVNEQFF. The CDR3 DNA is TGTGCCAGCAGCCCCGGGGTAGGTGCAGTTAATGAGCAGTTCTTC.